Below are 27 T cell receptor beta chains sequenced from a single sample in a study of CD8+CD57+ T cells in acquired aplastic anemia. Genomic DNA was employed as the template in profiling TCR beta VDJ and CDR3. A single record per CDR3 protein comes from TCRdb applying MiXCR to the reads. This sample has about 260,000 distinct CDR3 sequences, with roughly 80% found just once. By flow cytometry, patients selected for sequencing had shown an expansion of CD8+CD57+ cells. Sequencing used sorted CD4+, CD8+, or CD8+CD57+ T cells (not recorded which) from PBMCs. Every receptor here comes from a human donor with aplastic anemia.

In the case of this clonotype: A read error may produce the germline difference seen at one junction end. This rearrangement joins TRBV15 to TRBJ2-1; the match to TRBD2 covers 7 bases. The CDR3 is made up of 14 amino acids. Germline CDR1 and CDR2: LNHNV and YYDKDF (reference sequence). Here the CDR3 reads CATGRGSERDKQFF. The CDR3 region has the DNA TGTGCCACCGGCAGAGGCAGCGAGCGGGATAAGCAGTTCTTC.

The chain uses TRBV7-3 and TRBJ2-7; D gene unclear. The CDR3 length is 18 residues. The V end was cut by 4 bases, the J end by 1 base, with 23 bases between. Germline CDR1 is SGHTA and CDR2 is FQGTGA. The chain's CDR3 is CASSSHALQFTLSYEQYV. As DNA, the CDR3 is TGTGCCAGCAGCTCACATGCATTACAATTCACCCTTTCCTACGAGCAGTACGTC.

This clonotype was recorded a few times. V usage is TRBV15 and J usage is TRBJ1-1; no clear D. Trimming removed 5 bases at V and 4 bases at J, with 17 bases between. This CDR3 region has 15 residues. CDR1 and CDR2 from the germline V gene are LNHNV and YYDKDF (reference sequence). CDR3 residues: CATSSRISGSTEAFF. CDR3 nucleotides: TGTGCCACCAGCTCTCGTATCTCTGGCAGCACTGAAGCTTTCTTT.

For the CDR3, the DNA is TGTGCCAGCAGCACCAAAAAGACAGAACCCTACAAGCAGTACGTC. Translating gives CASSTKKTEPYKQYV. The chain links TRBV7-2 to TRBJ2-7; weak D call: TRBD1 (5 bases). The length of the CDR3 is 15 residues. CDR1 SGHTA and CDR2 FQGNSA come from the germline V gene.

Concerning this clonotype: At one boundary the junction diverges from the germline segment, which might be a read error. For the CDR3, the DNA is TGTGCCAGCAGCCATACAGGGACTCAGCCCAAGCAGTTTTTT. This encodes CASSHTGTQPKQFF. This chain links TRBV7-8 with TRBJ2-3; D assignment may be TRBD1 or TRBD2 (6 bases each). CDR1 is SGHVS, CDR2 FQNEAQ, per germline. The CDR3 spans 14 residues. The full variable domain, completed using reference TRBV7-8 and TRBJ2-3, is GAGVSQSPRYKVAKRGQDVALRCDPISGHVSLFWYQQALGQGPEFLTYFQNEAQLDKSGLPSDRFFAERPEGSVSTLKIQRTQQEDSAVYLCASSHTGTQPKQFFGPGTRLTVL.

In this sample, this clonotype turned up a few times. The J gene is TRBJ2-3, the V gene TRBV7-3; 7 bases are a match to TRBD1. J lost 3 bases, V lost 5 bases, and 8 bases had no gene match. The CDR3 loop spans 15 amino acids. The V gene's germline CDR1 is SGHTA and CDR2 FQGTGA. The CDR3 protein is CASSLEGGKTDTQYF. The CDR3 nucleotides are TGTGCCAGCAGCCTGGAAGGGGGCAAGACAGATACGCAGTATTTT. Using reference TRBV7-3 and TRBJ2-3 for the parts outside the CDR3, the full variable domain is GAGVSQTPSNKVTEKGKYVELRCDPISGHTALYWYRQSLGQGPEFLIYFQGTGAADDSGLPNDRFFAVRPEGSVSTLKIQRTERGDSAVYLCASSLEGGKTDTQYFGPGTRLTVL.

The chain links TRBV20-1 to TRBJ2-7; 7 bases align to TRBD2. The end of the DNA fits TRBJ2-5 better, so the J call may be wrong. Germline V gives CDR1 DFQATT, CDR2 SNEGSKA (reference sequence). The CDR3 spans 13 residues. The DNA for the CDR3 is TGCAGTGCCTATCTAGCGGACCAAGAGACCCAGTACTTC. It is translated as CSAYLADQETQYF.

V usage is TRBV9 and J usage is TRBJ2-3; 7 bases map to TRBD1. The J call could be wrong; TRBJ1-5 is a better fit for the DNA end. Germline loops: CDR1 SGDLS, CDR2 YYNGEE. The length of the CDR3 is 14 residues. The CDR3 DNA sequence: TGTGCCAGCAGCTTAGCGGGGGACAGCCGCAATCAGCATTTT. This translates into CASSLAGDSRNQHF.

The chain joins TRBV7-6 to TRBJ2-3; possible D gene TRBD2, 6 bases. The CDR3 consists of 16 residues. Per the germline V gene, CDR1 is SGHVS and CDR2 is FNYEAQ. Trimming stripped 1 base from V and 6 bases from J, with 17 bases between. The CDR3 DNA is TGTGCCAGCAGCTTAGAACGCGGGGAGGCCACGGATACGCAGTATTTT. Amino acid sequence: CASSLERGEATDTQYF.

With respect to this clonotype: An end of the junction differs from the germline gene, which may be a read error. The chain carries TRBV13 and TRBJ1-5; D perhaps matches TRBD1 (6 bases). From germline, CDR1 is PRHDT and CDR2 FYEKMQ (reference sequence). The CDR3 is made up of 15 amino acids. The CDR3 region is CATSPTGHLNQPQHF. CDR3 nucleotide sequence: TGTGCCACCAGCCCAACGGGACACCTTAATCAGCCCCAGCATTTT.

As to this clonotype: One junction end does not reproduce the germline sequence, and a read error may be involved. V gene TRBV5-1 combines with J gene TRBJ2-7; D gene ambiguous. The V gene's germline CDR1 is SGHRS and CDR2 YFSETQ. The CDR3 loop spans 14 amino acids. CDR3 coding DNA: TGTGCCAGCAGCTTGCCCACTGACACCTACGAGCAGTACTTC. Protein sequence: CASSLPTDTYEQYF.

The rearrangement uses TRBV15 and TRBJ2-1; 9 bases map to TRBD1. The trim removed 3 bases at V and 3 bases at J, leaving 12 bases unmatched. Germline loops: CDR1 LNHNV, CDR2 YYDKDF (reference sequence). This CDR3 has 18 residues. The CDR3 DNA sequence: TGTGCCACCAGCAGTGCCATGACAGGGGGTAGTCTCTACAATGAGCAGTTCTTC. Translating it yields CATSSAMTGGSLYNEQFF.

Turning to this clonotype: The DNA is omitted, as the CDR3 cannot be located on it reliably, and the CDR3 follows TCRdb's listing. This chain uses TRBV7-9 with TRBJ1-2. Germline CDR1 is SEHNR and CDR2 is FQNEAQ (reference sequence). The CDR3 spans 16 amino acids, including both terminal residues. CDR3 sequence: CASSAVAETQYFGYTF.

In this sample, this clonotype turned up once. No conserved phenylalanine or tryptophan is present at the end of the CDR3, so a read error is the likely explanation. The DNA is left out, because the CDR3 cannot be placed on it with certainty; the CDR3 is given as TCRdb lists it. The CDR3 loop reads CASRLAGRADQQY. This chain links TRBV7-8 with TRBJ2-3. The germline V gene has CDR1 SGHVS and CDR2 FQNEAQ. The CDR3 is 13 residues long, ends included.

As to this clonotype: One end of the junction fails to match germline, which may point to a read error. The chain couples TRBV7-9 to TRBJ2-3; TRBD2 agrees at 8 bases. Germline V gene lookup returns CDR1 SEHNR and CDR2 FQNEAQ (reference sequence). CDR3 size: 14 residues. The DNA for the CDR3 is TGTGCCAGCAGCCTAGAGGGAAGCGGGGGTACGGAGGATTTT. Its translation is CASSLEGSGGTEDF.

In regard to this clonotype: Lacking the conserved final phenylalanine or tryptophan, this CDR3 likely reflects a read error. The DNA is left out, because the CDR3 cannot be placed on it with certainty; the CDR3 is given as TCRdb lists it. V is TRBV7-2 and J is TRBJ2-6. Per germline, CDR1 SGHTA and CDR2 FQGNSA. Termini included, the CDR3 measures 16 amino acids. CDR3: CASSLAGGSGTQDLSS.

Note on this clonotype: In this CDR3 the conserved last residue, phenylalanine or tryptophan, is missing, so a read error is likely. Because the CDR3's place on the DNA is in doubt, the DNA is left out and the CDR3 is given as listed by TCRdb. V is TRBV15 and J is TRBJ2-2. The CDR3 contains 16 residues when both ends are counted. Germline CDR1 and CDR2: LNHNV and YYDKDF (reference sequence). CDR3 sequence reads: CASSGYTGRDTGELFL.

A few counts support this clonotype. It may be a read error: a sequence one base away is much more abundant. This rearrangement joins TRBV11-3 to TRBJ2-1; 7 nucleotides align to TRBD2. Germline V gene data show CDR1 as SGHNT and CDR2 as YENEEA. V was pared by 3 bases and J by 8 bases, with 13 bases of the junction left unmatched. The CDR3 loop spans 16 amino acids. CDR3 sequence (DNA): TGTGCCAGCAGCTTGGGGGGGAGAAACGGTCAGGATGAGCAGTTCTTC. Translating it yields CASSLGGRNGQDEQFF.

The V gene is TRBV11-2, the J gene TRBJ1-1, with D uncertain. The CDR3 has 12 amino acids. Germline loops: CDR1 SGHAT, CDR2 FQNNGV. The ends were cut back, 5 bases at V and 8 bases at J, with 12 bases in the middle. CDR3 residues: CASSKEVTEAFF. In DNA, the CDR3 is TGTGCCAGCAGCAAAGAGGTAACAGAAGCTTTCTTT.

The rearrangement joins TRBV9 to TRBJ2-1; D ambiguous. This CDR3 is 16 amino acids long. Looked up from germline, CDR1 is SGDLS and CDR2 is YYNGEE. Trimming stripped 1 base from V and 9 bases from J, with 20 bases between. The CDR3 protein is CASSVQTDTRYFEQFF. The CDR3 DNA reads TGTGCCAGCAGCGTACAAACAGATACGCGGTATTTTGAGCAGTTCTTC.

The CDR3 reads CSARRTGASGYTF. DNA of the CDR3: TGCAGTGCTAGACGTACAGGGGCGAGTGGCTACACCTTC. The chain joins TRBV20-1 to TRBJ1-2, with TRBD1 identical over 7 bases. The ends lost 2 bases at V and 7 bases at J; junction bases unmatched: 7. Germline V lookup: CDR1 DFQATT, CDR2 SNEGSKA (reference sequence). This CDR3 comprises 13 residues.

The rearrangement links TRBV9 to TRBJ2-6; 11 nucleotides match TRBD2. J gave up 15 bases and V 4 bases, and 15 bases lay outside the gene matches. This CDR3 has 16 residues. Germline V CDR1 and CDR2: SGDLS, YYNGEE. CDR3 in amino acids: CASSSGTSGVDTHLTF. The CDR3 bases are TGTGCCAGCAGCTCCGGGACTAGCGGAGTAGATACGCACCTGACTTTC. Drawing the rest from reference TRBV9 and TRBJ2-6, the complete variable domain is DSGVTQTPKHLITATGQRVTLRCSPRSGDLSVYWYQQSLDQGLQFLIQYYNGEERAKGNILERFSAQQFPDLHSELNLSSLELGDSALYFCASSSGTSGVDTHLTFGAGSRLTVL.

Here the CDR3 DNA reads TGTGCCAGCAGCTTATTGGGGACTGGTGGCTACACCTTC. Translation: CASSLLGTGGYTF. V and J are TRBV7-9 and TRBJ1-2, with D perhaps TRBD1 (5 bases). Germline values: CDR1 SEHNR, CDR2 FQNEAQ (reference sequence). V lost 2 bases to trimming and J lost 7 bases, with 11 bases between them. The CDR3 extends over 13 amino acids. The full variable domain, with the rest looked up from reference TRBV7-9 and TRBJ1-2, is DTGVSQNPRHKITKRGQNVTFRCDPISEHNRLYWYRQTLGQGPEFLTYFQNEAQLEKSRLLSDRFSAERPKGSFSTLEIQRTEQGDSAMYLCASSLLGTGGYTFGSGTRLTVV.

Worth noting for this clonotype: A read error may account for a junction end that differs from germline. The V and J genes are TRBV20-1 and TRBJ2-2, with a possible D match to TRBD2 (6 bases). Germline V lookup: CDR1 DFQATT, CDR2 SNEGSKA (reference sequence). The CDR3 loop spans 16 amino acids. The CDR3 sequence is CGARDLGGRSTGELFF. CDR3 DNA sequence: TGCGGTGCTAGAGATCTTGGGGGGAGGAGCACCGGGGAGCTGTTTTTT.

This clonotype was counted once. Just one base apart from a much larger clone, this may be a read error. The DNA is omitted, as the CDR3 cannot be located on it reliably, and the CDR3 follows TCRdb's listing. The chain links TRBV9 to TRBJ1-4. The CDR3 region is 17 residues in length, termini included. CDR1 and CDR2 (germline): SGDLS, YYNGEE. CDR3 in amino acids: CASSVWSDTQYFEKLFF.

Concerning this clonotype itself: A much larger clone differs by one base, so this may be a read error. This likely comes from a read error, as the CDR3 has no conserved phenylalanine or tryptophan at its end. The DNA is omitted, as the CDR3 cannot be located on it reliably, and the CDR3 follows TCRdb's listing. V is TRBV7-6 and J is TRBJ2-1; the table's D call TRBD2 went unverified against the DNA. The CDR3 spans 13 residues, counting both ends. CDR1 SGHVS and CDR2 FNYEAQ come from the germline V gene. CDR3 loop: CASSLRSNNSPLH.

For this clonotype: One end of the junction is discordant with germline, which a read error may explain. The chain links TRBV7-8 to TRBJ2-5; D is tentatively TRBD1 or TRBD2 (6 bases each). The germline gives CDR1 SGHVS, CDR2 FQNEAQ. The CDR3 totals 14 residues. The CDR3 sequence: CATSWTGGDDYEYF. The CDR3 DNA reads as TGTGCCACCAGCTGGACCGGGGGCGACGACTATGAGTACTTC.